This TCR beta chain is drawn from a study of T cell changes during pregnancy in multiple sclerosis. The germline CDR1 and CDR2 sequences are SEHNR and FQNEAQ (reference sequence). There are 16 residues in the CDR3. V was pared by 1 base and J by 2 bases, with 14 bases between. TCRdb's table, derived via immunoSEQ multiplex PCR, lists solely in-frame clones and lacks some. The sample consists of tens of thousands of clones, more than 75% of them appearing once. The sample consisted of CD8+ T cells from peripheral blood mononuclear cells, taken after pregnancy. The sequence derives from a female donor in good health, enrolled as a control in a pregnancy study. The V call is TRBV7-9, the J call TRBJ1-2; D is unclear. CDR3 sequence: CASSLGSVESNYGYTF. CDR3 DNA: TGTGCCAGCAGCTTAGGTTCGGTTGAGTCCAACTATGGCTACACCTTC.